A selection of T cell receptor beta chains follows, all from one sample in a study of blood T cell repertoires in COVID-19. The assay was immunoSEQ multiplex PCR, and TCRdb's table has in-frame clones only and misses some. Seen here are about 160,000 clones, about 84% observed once, and the top ten hold around 6%. The sequenced material came from PBMCs or T cells enriched from blood (not recorded which). The receptors originated from a woman aged 40 to 50 with acute COVID-19. Each CDR3 is given with its conserved first and last residue. The order of the fields is V gene, clone size, J gene, D gene, CDR3 protein, CDR3 DNA. The D gene is left open where the match is weak. Size is stated for part of the rows, as once, few or many counts, or as a class when the clone is expanded.

v_gene: TRBV6-5
abundance: NA
j_gene: TRBJ1-5
d_gene: NA
CDR3aa: CASSSGENQPQHF
CDR3nt: TGTGCCAGCAGTTCTGGGGAGAATCAGCCCCAGCATTTT

v_gene: TRBV7-9
abundance: NA
j_gene: TRBJ1-5
d_gene: NA
CDR3aa: CASSLVGQGLSNQPQHF
CDR3nt: TGTGCCAGCAGCTTAGTGGGCCAGGGTCTTAGCAATCAGCCCCAGCATTTT

v_gene: TRBV14
abundance: once
j_gene: TRBJ2-3
d_gene: NA
CDR3aa: CASSQENSLTEKDTQYF
CDR3nt: TGTGCCAGCAGCCAAGAGAACTCTCTTACTGAGAAAGATACGCAGTATTTT

v_gene: TRBV19
abundance: NA
j_gene: TRBJ1-1
d_gene: NA
CDR3aa: CASTLGEGNTEAFF
CDR3nt: TGTGCCAGTACCCTAGGGGAGGGAAACACTGAAGCTTTCTTT

v_gene: TRBV6-5
abundance: few
j_gene: TRBJ1-2
d_gene: TRBD1
CDR3aa: CASSRDRVFDGYTF
CDR3nt: TGTGCCAGCAGTAGAGACAGGGTTTTTGATGGCTACACCTTC

v_gene: TRBV19
abundance: NA
j_gene: TRBJ1-1
d_gene: NA
CDR3aa: CASSMTGTLNTEAFF
CDR3nt: TGTGCCAGTAGTATGACCGGGACACTGAACACTGAAGCTTTCTTT

v_gene: TRBV18
abundance: few
j_gene: TRBJ1-2
d_gene: NA
CDR3aa: CASSQQGGYGYTF
CDR3nt: TGTGCCAGCTCCCAACAGGGTGGGTATGGCTACACCTTC

v_gene: TRBV11-2
abundance: NA
j_gene: TRBJ2-1
d_gene: TRBD2
CDR3aa: CASTTSGRAHEQFF
CDR3nt: TGTGCCAGCACGACTAGCGGGAGGGCCCATGAGCAGTTCTTC

v_gene: TRBV24-1
abundance: NA
j_gene: TRBJ2-1
d_gene: TRBD2
CDR3aa: CATSRAGDLNEQFF
CDR3nt: TGTGCCACCAGTCGAGCGGGAGATCTCAATGAGCAGTTCTTC

v_gene: TRBV5-1
abundance: NA
j_gene: TRBJ2-2
d_gene: NA
CDR3aa: CASSLAVNTGELFF
CDR3nt: TGCGCCAGCAGCTTGGCGGTGAACACCGGGGAGCTGTTTTTT

v_gene: TRBV11-1
abundance: once
j_gene: TRBJ1-1
d_gene: NA
CDR3aa: CASSAQGNTEAFF
CDR3nt: TGTGCCAGCAGTGCACAGGGGAACACTGAAGCTTTCTTT

v_gene: TRBV29-1
abundance: NA
j_gene: TRBJ2-1
d_gene: TRBD2
CDR3aa: CSVEDMRREGPEQFF
CDR3nt: TGCAGCGTTGAAGATATGAGGCGGGAGGGCCCTGAGCAGTTCTTC

v_gene: TRBV11-2
abundance: few
j_gene: TRBJ1-3
d_gene: NA
CDR3aa: CASSLGPGGGNTIYF
CDR3nt: TGTGCCAGCAGCTTAGGACCGGGGGGCGGAAACACCATATATTTT

v_gene: TRBV19
abundance: NA
j_gene: TRBJ1-6
d_gene: NA
CDR3aa: CASGGLIDSPLHF
CDR3nt: TGTGCCAGTGGAGGGCTCATTGATTCACCCCTCCACTTT

v_gene: TRBV21-1
abundance: NA
j_gene: TRBJ2-6
d_gene: NA
CDR3aa: CASSKTRAGDNVLTF
CDR3nt: TGTGCCAGCAGCAAGACTCGGGCAGGGGATAACGTCCTGACTTTC

v_gene: TRBV19
abundance: NA
j_gene: TRBJ2-3
d_gene: TRBD2
CDR3aa: CASSTLYQRERDTQYF
CDR3nt: TGTGCCAGTAGTACCCTCTATCAGCGGGAGAGGGATACGCAGTATTTT

v_gene: TRBV6-5
abundance: NA
j_gene: TRBJ1-6
d_gene: TRBD1
CDR3aa: CATRDRVDSPLHF
CDR3nt: TGTGCCACCCGGGACAGGGTGGATTCACCCCTCCACTTT

v_gene: TRBV6-1
abundance: NA
j_gene: TRBJ2-1
d_gene: NA
CDR3aa: CASSELEGGNDEQFF
CDR3nt: TGTGCCAGCAGTGAGTTGGAGGGGGGGAATGATGAGCAGTTCTTC

v_gene: TRBV6-5
abundance: NA
j_gene: TRBJ1-2
d_gene: TRBD1
CDR3aa: CASSQLNRGYGYTF
CDR3nt: TGTGCCAGCAGTCAACTAAACAGGGGCTATGGCTACACCTTC

v_gene: TRBV6-5
abundance: NA
j_gene: TRBJ2-5
d_gene: TRBD2
CDR3aa: CASIATSGDRETQYF
CDR3nt: TGTGCCAGCATTGCGACTAGCGGGGATCGAGAGACCCAGTACTTC

v_gene: TRBV29-1
abundance: NA
j_gene: TRBJ2-1
d_gene: TRBD2
CDR3aa: CSVYGGLAGGVEQFF
CDR3nt: TGCAGCGTCTATGGGGGACTAGCGGGAGGGGTTGAGCAGTTCTTC

v_gene: TRBV6-4
abundance: NA
j_gene: TRBJ2-3
d_gene: TRBD1
CDR3aa: CASRRDREAQTQYF
CDR3nt: TGTGCCAGCCGCCGGGACAGGGAAGCTCAGACGCAGTATTTT

v_gene: TRBV6-9
abundance: NA
j_gene: TRBJ2-3
d_gene: TRBD2
CDR3aa: CASSSGLYTDTQYF
CDR3nt: TGTGCCAGCAGTTCGGGACTATACACAGATACGCAGTATTTT

v_gene: TRBV29-1
abundance: NA
j_gene: TRBJ1-1
d_gene: TRBD1
CDR3aa: CSVDQRTGGFTEAFF
CDR3nt: TGCAGCGTTGATCAGAGGACAGGGGGCTTCACTGAAGCTTTCTTT

v_gene: TRBV11-2
abundance: once
j_gene: TRBJ1-5
d_gene: NA
CDR3aa: CASSLDGGGAGFLSNQPQHF
CDR3nt: TGTGCCAGCAGCTTAGATGGGGGGGGCGCGGGTTTTTTGAGCAATCAGCCCCAGCATTTT

v_gene: TRBV19
abundance: NA
j_gene: TRBJ2-7
d_gene: NA
CDR3aa: CASSIGEQPAYEQYF
CDR3nt: TGTGCCAGTAGTATAGGAGAACAGCCAGCCTACGAGCAGTACTTC

v_gene: TRBV6-5
abundance: NA
j_gene: TRBJ2-1
d_gene: NA
CDR3aa: CASREYNEQFF
CDR3nt: TGTGCCAGCAGAGAGTACAATGAGCAGTTCTTC

v_gene: TRBV27
abundance: NA
j_gene: TRBJ1-5
d_gene: NA
CDR3aa: CASSLSREQPQHF
CDR3nt: TGTGCCAGCAGTTTATCCAGGGAACAGCCCCAGCATTTT